This T cell receptor (beta chain) was captured in a study of T cell responses to AZD1222 COVID-19 vaccine. Study-wide context: It was second doses at about 4 or about 12 weeks that were pooled.

The CDR3 extends over 16 amino acids. Germline V gene sequence: CDR1 KGHSH, CDR2 LQKENI. V dropped 6 bases and J dropped 5 bases, with 19 bases sitting between them. Generated by immunoSEQ multiplex PCR, the TCRdb table keeps only in-frame clones and is missing some. The sample shows more than 95,000 clones, approximately 88% of them seen only once. The specimen comprised peripheral blood, sampled on day 0 of AZD1222 vaccination. This TCR was recovered from an adult in good health. This chain connects TRBV18 to TRBJ2-2, with a tentative D call TRBD1 (5 bases). The DNA of the CDR3 is TGTGCCAGCTCGAGTTCCGGGCAGGGAAGGACCGGGGAGCTGTTTTTT. Translation: CASSSSGQGRTGELFF. Filled out from reference TRBV18 and TRBJ2-2, the complete variable domain reads NAGVMQNPRHLVRRRGQEARLRCSPMKGHSHVYWYRQLPEEGLKFMVYLQKENIIDESGMPKERFSAEFPKEGPSILRIQQVVRGDSAAYFCASSSSGQGRTGELFFGEGSRLTVL.